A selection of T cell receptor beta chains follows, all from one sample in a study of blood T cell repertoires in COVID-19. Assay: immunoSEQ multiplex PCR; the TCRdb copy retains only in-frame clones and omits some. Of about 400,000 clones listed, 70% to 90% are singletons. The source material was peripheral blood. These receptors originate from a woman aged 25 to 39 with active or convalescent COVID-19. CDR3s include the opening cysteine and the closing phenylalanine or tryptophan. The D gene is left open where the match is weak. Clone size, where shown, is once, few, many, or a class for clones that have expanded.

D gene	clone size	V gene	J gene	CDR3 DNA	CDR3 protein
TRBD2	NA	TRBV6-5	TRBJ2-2	TGTGCCAGCACTCCTCCGGGGGGTGCCGGGGAGCTGTTTTTT	CASTPPGGAGELFF
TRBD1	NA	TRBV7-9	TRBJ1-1	TGTGCCAGCAGCGGACCTGACAGGGAGGCTTTCTTT	CASSGPDREAFF
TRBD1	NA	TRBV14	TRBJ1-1	TGTGCCAGCAGCCAAGTGGGGACAGGGGGTTCTGTGAACACTGAAGCTTTCTTT	CASSQVGTGGSVNTEAFF
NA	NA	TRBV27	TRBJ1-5	TGTGCCAGCAGTTTATCGAGGCAGGGGTACAATCAGCCCCAGCATTTT	CASSLSRQGYNQPQHF
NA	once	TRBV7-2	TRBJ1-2	TGTGCCAGCAGCCTAGGCTGGGGGGAGCACTATGGCTACACCTTC	CASSLGWGEHYGYTF
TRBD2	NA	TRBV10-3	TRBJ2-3	TGTGCCATCAGTGATTCGGCGGGGGGGCTTTCAACTTTGGATACGCAGTATTTT	CAISDSAGGLSTLDTQYF
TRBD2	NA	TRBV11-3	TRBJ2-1	TGTGCCAGCAGCCCGGAGGCGGGAGCCCAGTTCTTC	CASSPEAGAQFF
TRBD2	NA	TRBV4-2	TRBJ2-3	TGTGCCACTCGGACTAGCGGGGGCTTCACAGATACGCAGTATTTT	CATRTSGGFTDTQYF
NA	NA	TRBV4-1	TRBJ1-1	TGCGCCAGCAGCCCCGTTTTGAACACTGAAGCTTTCTTT	CASSPVLNTEAFF
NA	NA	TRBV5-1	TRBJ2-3	TGCGAACCCCCAGGGGGGACTAGCACAGATACGCAGTATTTT	CEPPGGTSTDTQYF
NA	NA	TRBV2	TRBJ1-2	TGTGCCAGCAGCCAAACAGGTTTAGGGTATGGCTACACCTTC	CASSQTGLGYGYTF
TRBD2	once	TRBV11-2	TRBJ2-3	TGTGCCAGCAGCTCCATGGGGACTAGTTTGTTGGAGGGCACAGATACGCAGTATTTT	CASSSMGTSLLEGTDTQYF
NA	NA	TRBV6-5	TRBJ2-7	TGTGCCAGCAGTTACGGCGGTCGGGGGGCAGCCTACGAGCAGTACTTC	CASSYGGRGAAYEQYF
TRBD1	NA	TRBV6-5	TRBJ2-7	TGTGCCAGCAGTTACGCCGAGGGGGCCCTCCTCGAGCAGTACTTC	CASSYAEGALLEQYF
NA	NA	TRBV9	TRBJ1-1	TGTGCCAGCAGCGTGAGGGCCGAGAACACTGAAGCTTTCTTT	CASSVRAENTEAFF
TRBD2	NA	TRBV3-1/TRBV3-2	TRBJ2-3	TGTGCCAGCAGCCAACGACCTGGGAGGCTAGCGGGCACAGATACGCAGTATTTT	CASSQRPGRLAGTDTQYF
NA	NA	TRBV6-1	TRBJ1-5	TGTGCCAGCAGTGAAATTGGACAGCAGCCCCAGCATTTT	CASSEIGQQPQHF
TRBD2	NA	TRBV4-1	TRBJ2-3	TGCGCCAGCAGCAACCCACTAGCGGGGGCGGTGGATACGCAGTATTTT	CASSNPLAGAVDTQYF
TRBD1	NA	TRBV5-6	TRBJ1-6	TGTGCCAGCAGCTGGGACAGGGGGAGTTCACCCCTCCACTTT	CASSWDRGSSPLHF
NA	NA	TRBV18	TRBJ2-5	TGTGCCAGCTCACCCCCGGCAGGGCGGGAGACCCAGTACTTC	CASSPPAGRETQYF
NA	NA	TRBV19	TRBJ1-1	TGTGCCAGTAGTATAGACCGACAGGCTGAAGCTTTCTTT	CASSIDRQAEAFF
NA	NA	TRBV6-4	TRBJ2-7	TGTGCCAGCACTTCACCACTCCCCTACGAGCAGTACTTC	CASTSPLPYEQYF
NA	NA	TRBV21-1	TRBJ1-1	TGTGCCAGCAACACGACAAGAGCCACTGAAGCTTTCTTT	CASNTTRATEAFF
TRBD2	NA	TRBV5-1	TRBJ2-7	TGCGCCAGCAGCTACGGGACTAGCGGGAGGGCCCCTTACGAGCAGTACTTC	CASSYGTSGRAPYEQYF
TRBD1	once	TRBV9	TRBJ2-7	TGTGCCAGCAGCACCGGACAGGGCCCCCGCGAGCAGTACTTC	CASSTGQGPREQYF
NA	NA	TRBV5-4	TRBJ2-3	TGTGCCAGCAGCTTGGAATCCGGGGACACAGATACGCAGTATTTT	CASSLESGDTDTQYF
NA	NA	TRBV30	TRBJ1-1	TGTGCCTGGAGTGGACAGATCTTGAACACTGAAGCTTTCTTT	CAWSGQILNTEAFF
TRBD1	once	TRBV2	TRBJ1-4	TGTGCCAGCAGCCAACAGGGGGTAACTAATGAAAAACTGTTTTTT	CASSQQGVTNEKLFF
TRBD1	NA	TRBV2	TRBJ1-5	TGTGCCAGCAGCGTAATACAGGGGTGGCAGCCCCAGCATTTT	CASSVIQGWQPQHF
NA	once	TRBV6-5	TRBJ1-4	TGTGCCAGCCAGGGGAGAGCGAACGAAAAACTGTTTTTT	CASQGRANEKLFF
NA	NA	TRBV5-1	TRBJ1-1	TGCGCCAGCAGCTTGTATCGGGATGGTGGTGTCACTGAAGCTTTCTTT	CASSLYRDGGVTEAFF
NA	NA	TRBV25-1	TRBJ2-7	TGTGCCAGCAGTGATCTTCCTCAGGGCGGACACCAGTACTTC	CASSDLPQGGHQYF
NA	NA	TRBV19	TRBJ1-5	TGTGCCAGTAAAATGGGGCGGTTCAATCAGCCCCAGCATTTT	CASKMGRFNQPQHF
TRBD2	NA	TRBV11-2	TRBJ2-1	TGTGCCAGCAGCTTAGGGGGACTAGCGGGAGGGCCGTACAATGAGCAGTTCTTC	CASSLGGLAGGPYNEQFF
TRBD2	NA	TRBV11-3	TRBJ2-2	TGTGCCAGCAGCCCGCACGGGGGGGCCGGGGAGCTGTTTTTT	CASSPHGGAGELFF
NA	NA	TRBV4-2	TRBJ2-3	TGTGCCAGCAGCCAAGATTTCGCTATCACAGATACGCAGTATTTT	CASSQDFAITDTQYF
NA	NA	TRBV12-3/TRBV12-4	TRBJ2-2	TGTGCCAGCAGCCGACTGGCGACCGGGGAGCTGTTTTTT	CASSRLATGELFF
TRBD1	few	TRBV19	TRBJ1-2	TGTGCCAGTACCAGGGACAGGTACTATGGCTACACCTTC	CASTRDRYYGYTF
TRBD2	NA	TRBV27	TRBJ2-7	TGTGCCAGCGCCCGGGCGGGAGGGCCGAAGGAGCAGTACTTC	CASARAGGPKEQYF
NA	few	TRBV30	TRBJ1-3	TGTGCCTGGAGTCAGGGCTCTGGAAACACCATATATTTT	CAWSQGSGNTIYF
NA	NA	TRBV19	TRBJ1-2	TGTGCCAGCAAAACAGGGATCTTTAACTATGGCTACACCTTC	CASKTGIFNYGYTF
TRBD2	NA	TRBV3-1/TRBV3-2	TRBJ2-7	TGTGCCAGCAGCCCAGGACTAGCGGACTCCTACGAGCAGTACTTC	CASSPGLADSYEQYF
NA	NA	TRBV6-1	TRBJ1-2	TGTGCCAGCAGTGACCGCGGGATTTCCTATGGCTACACCTTC	CASSDRGISYGYTF
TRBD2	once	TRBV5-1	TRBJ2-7	TGCGCCAGCAGCTTGACGATACTAGCGACCAGCTCCTACGAGCAGTACTTC	CASSLTILATSSYEQYF
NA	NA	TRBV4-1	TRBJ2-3	TGCGCCAGCAGCCAAGTGAGCGCGTCTGGCACAGATACGCAGTATTTT	CASSQVSASGTDTQYF
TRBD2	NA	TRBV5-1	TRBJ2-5	TGCGCCAGCAGCTTGGACGCGGGGGGAGGGACCCAGTACTTC	CASSLDAGGGTQYF
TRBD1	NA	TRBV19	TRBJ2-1	TGTGCCAGTAGTCCCGGGGAACAGGGGAATGAGCAGTTCTTC	CASSPGEQGNEQFF
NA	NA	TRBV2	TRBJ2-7	TGTGCCAGCAGCGAGTCGATTTCCTACGAGCAGTACTTC	CASSESISYEQYF
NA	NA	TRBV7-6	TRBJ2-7	TGTGCCAGCAGCTTAGATTATGGCGGACTCTCCTACGAGCAGTACTTC	CASSLDYGGLSYEQYF
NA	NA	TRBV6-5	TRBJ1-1	TGTGCCAGCATCCGAACAGGGAGCGGGAACACTGAAGCTTTCTTT	CASIRTGSGNTEAFF
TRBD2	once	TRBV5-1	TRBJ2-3	TGCGCCAGCAGACGGGGGGGCACAGATACGCAGTATTTT	CASRRGGTDTQYF
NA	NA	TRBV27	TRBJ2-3	TGTGCCAGCAGGGGGCAAACAGGGTACACAGATACGCAGTATTTT	CASRGQTGYTDTQYF
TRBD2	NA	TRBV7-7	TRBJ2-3	TGTGCCAAAGTGCTAGCGGGGGCAGATACGCAGTATTTT	CAKVLAGADTQYF
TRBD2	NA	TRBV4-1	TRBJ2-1	TGCGCCAGCAGCCAAGAGTCCCTAGCGGGAAACGATGAGCAGTTCTTC	CASSQESLAGNDEQFF
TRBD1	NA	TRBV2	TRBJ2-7	TGTGCCACCACCGTTGAGCAGGGGGCCTACGAGCAGTACTTC	CATTVEQGAYEQYF
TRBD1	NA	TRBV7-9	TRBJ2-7	TGTGCCAGCAGCTTAGTGGGACAGGGGGCCTACGAGCAGTACTTC	CASSLVGQGAYEQYF
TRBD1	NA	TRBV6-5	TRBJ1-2	TGTGCCAGCAGTTCGGACAGGGGGCGCTTCTATGGCTACACCTTC	CASSSDRGRFYGYTF
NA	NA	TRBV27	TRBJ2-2	TGTGCCAGCAGTTTATCCCTAGCAGCCACCGGGGAGCTGTTTTTT	CASSLSLAATGELFF
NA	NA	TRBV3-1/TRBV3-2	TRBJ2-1	TGTGCCAGCAGCCAAGAAGTGGGGGCTCCGAAACTGAATGAGCAGTTCTTC	CASSQEVGAPKLNEQFF
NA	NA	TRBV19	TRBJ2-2	TGTGCCAGTAGGCTCGGGGGAGTTGCCGGGGAGCTGTTTTTT	CASRLGGVAGELFF